A selection of T cell receptor beta chains follows, all from one sample in a study of T cell changes during pregnancy in multiple sclerosis. Clones were sequenced by immunoSEQ multiplex PCR, and TCRdb holds only the in-frame ones, with some missing. The table has roughly 45,000 clones, about nine tenths seen once. The specimen was peripheral blood, collected in the second trimester of pregnancy. The receptors here all came from a female donor in good health, enrolled as a control in a pregnancy study. CDR3s include the opening cysteine and the closing phenylalanine or tryptophan. The D gene is left open where the match is weak. Expanded clones are given a class, and other clones once, few, many or no size at all.

clone size,D gene,V gene,J gene,CDR3 protein,CDR3 DNA
few,NA,TRBV5-1,TRBJ1-1,CASSLTGITEAFF,TGCGCCAGCAGCTTGACAGGGATCACTGAAGCTTTCTTT
NA,NA,TRBV5-4,TRBJ2-5,CASSPSESETQYF,TGTGCCAGCAGCCCGTCGGAGTCAGAGACCCAGTACTTC
NA,NA,TRBV11-3,TRBJ2-2,CASSLGGTGELFF,TGTGCCAGCAGCCTAGGCGGGACCGGGGAGCTGTTTTTT
NA,TRBD1,TRBV4-2,TRBJ1-1,CASSIRTGRNTEAFF,TGTGCCAGCAGCATCCGGACAGGGAGGAACACTGAAGCTTTCTTT
NA,TRBD1,TRBV18,TRBJ1-2,CASSPGTVNYGYTF,TGTGCCAGCTCACCGGGGACAGTTAACTATGGCTACACCTTC
NA,NA,TRBV13,TRBJ2-3,CASSPTEQNTQYF,TGTGCCAGCAGCCCGACGGAGCAGAATACGCAGTATTTT
NA,NA,TRBV2,TRBJ2-3,CASRRRDLTDTQYF,TGTGCCAGCAGGCGGCGGGATCTCACAGATACGCAGTATTTT
few,NA,TRBV19,TRBJ1-5,CATRIGGNQPQHF,TGTGCCACTCGGATAGGAGGCAATCAGCCCCAGCATTTT
NA,NA,TRBV6-6,TRBJ1-1,CASSYSSLNTEAFF,TGTGCCAGCAGTTACTCCAGTTTGAACACTGAAGCTTTCTTT
NA,NA,TRBV2,TRBJ1-5,CASRPGLVDQPQHF,TGTGCCAGCAGACCGGGACTAGTCGATCAGCCCCAGCATTTT
NA,TRBD1,TRBV28,TRBJ2-2,CASSPWTGGKAGELFF,TGTGCCAGCAGTCCCTGGACAGGGGGTAAGGCCGGGGAGCTGTTTTTT
NA,NA,TRBV19,TRBJ1-1,CASSDPGGVGWNTEAFF,TGTGCCAGTAGCGACCCCGGGGGGGTCGGTTGGAACACTGAAGCTTTCTTT
NA,NA,TRBV21-1,TRBJ2-7,CASSLPWTGFYEQYF,TGTGCCAGCAGCCTACCTTGGACGGGATTCTACGAGCAGTACTTC
NA,TRBD1,TRBV18,TRBJ2-7,CASSLGQGLYEQYF,TGTGCCAGCTCACTGGGACAGGGTCTTTACGAGCAGTACTTC
NA,NA,TRBV12-5,TRBJ2-2,CASGLQNTGELFF,TGTGCTAGTGGTTTACAAAACACCGGGGAGCTGTTTTTT
NA,NA,TRBV5-1,TRBJ2-2,CASSSSGTGELFF,TGCGCCAGCAGCTCAAGCGGTACCGGGGAGCTGTTTTTT
NA,NA,TRBV19,TRBJ2-7,CASSTRQVSYEQYF,TGTGCCAGTAGTACCCGACAGGTATCCTACGAGCAGTACTTC
NA,TRBD2,TRBV29-1,TRBJ2-7,CSVEVTSGRLGEQYF,TGCAGCGTTGAAGTCACTAGCGGGAGGCTTGGGGAGCAGTACTTC
few,NA,TRBV14,TRBJ1-1,CASSQAATPGAEAFF,TGTGCCAGCAGCCAAGCGGCGACCCCGGGAGCGGAAGCTTTCTTT
NA,NA,TRBV14,TRBJ2-3,CASSQSGRGDTQYF,TGTGCCAGCAGCCAGTCGGGACGGGGGGATACGCAGTATTTT
NA,TRBD1,TRBV6-5,TRBJ1-2,CASSGQGGYGYTF,TGTGCCAGCAGTGGGCAGGGGGGCTATGGCTACACCTTC
NA,TRBD2,TRBV10-3,TRBJ2-5,CAISASGGETQYF,TGTGCCATCAGTGCCTCGGGAGGGGAGACCCAGTACTTC
NA,TRBD1,TRBV25-1,TRBJ1-6,CASRQAGTGNSPLHF,TGTGCCAGCAGGCAAGCCGGGACAGGAAATTCACCCCTCCACTTT
medium-sized,TRBD1,TRBV2,TRBJ1-5,CASRWDSQRPQHF,TGTGCCAGCAGATGGGACAGTCAGAGACCCCAGCATTTT
NA,TRBD1,TRBV9,TRBJ1-4,CASSPGTAPNEKLFF,TGTGCCAGCAGCCCCGGGACAGCGCCTAATGAAAAACTGTTTTTT
NA,NA,TRBV4-3,TRBJ2-2,CASSQSESIPGELFF,TGCGCCAGCAGCCAAAGCGAGTCCATCCCCGGGGAGCTGTTTTTT
NA,TRBD2,TRBV11-3,TRBJ2-1,CASSLGSRGSYNEQFF,TGTGCCAGCAGCTTAGGCTCGCGGGGGTCCTACAATGAGCAGTTCTTC
NA,NA,TRBV5-6,TRBJ2-2,CASSSPRRDPNTGELFF,TGTGCCAGCAGCTCCCCTCGGCGGGACCCGAACACCGGGGAGCTGTTTTTT
NA,NA,TRBV5-5,TRBJ1-2,CASSSRGGYTF,TGTGCCAGCAGCTCCAGGGGAGGCTACACCTTC
NA,NA,TRBV6-5,TRBJ2-7,CASTQGLAYEQYF,TGTGCCAGCACTCAGGGCTTGGCGTACGAGCAGTACTTC
NA,TRBD2,TRBV5-1,TRBJ2-1,CASSWASSGRDYNEQFF,TGCGCCAGCAGCTGGGCGTCTAGCGGGAGGGATTACAATGAGCAGTTCTTC
NA,TRBD1,TRBV9,TRBJ1-1,CASSPGVDREGLAFF,TGTGCCAGCAGCCCAGGGGTGGACAGGGAGGGACTAGCTTTCTTT
NA,NA,TRBV11-3,TRBJ2-3,CASSFEAPPADTQYF,TGTGCCAGCAGCTTTGAAGCGCCGCCGGCAGATACGCAGTATTTT
NA,NA,TRBV6-1,TRBJ2-7,CASSASGFEQYF,TGTGCCAGCAGTGCATCAGGGTTCGAGCAGTACTTC
NA,TRBD1,TRBV5-6,TRBJ2-1,CASSPGQAKKYNEQFF,TGTGCCAGCAGCCCCGGACAGGCGAAAAAATACAATGAGCAGTTCTTC
NA,TRBD2,TRBV4-1,TRBJ2-7,CASSPYEAGVYEQYF,TGCGCCAGCAGCCCCTATGAGGCGGGGGTTTACGAGCAGTACTTC
NA,NA,TRBV6-4,TRBJ2-3,CASSDSTGGPTDTQYF,TGTGCCAGCAGTGACTCTACGGGGGGCCCTACAGATACGCAGTATTTT
NA,TRBD1,TRBV25-1,TRBJ1-4,CASSASGTGSEKLFF,TGTGCCAGCAGTGCCTCCGGGACAGGGTCTGAAAAACTGTTTTTT
NA,TRBD1,TRBV7-2,TRBJ1-5,CASSKDRGSQPQHF,TGTGCCAGCAGCAAGGACAGGGGAAGTCAGCCCCAGCATTTT
NA,TRBD2,TRBV7-8,TRBJ2-1,CASRRLATLSYNEQFF,TGTGCCAGCAGGCGACTAGCAACTCTCTCCTACAATGAGCAGTTCTTC
NA,TRBD2,TRBV5-8,TRBJ2-7,CASSLGSASGNYEQYF,TGTGCCAGCAGCTTGGGGTCTGCCAGCGGGAACTACGAGCAGTACTTC
NA,NA,TRBV15,TRBJ1-2,CATSLARNYGYTF,TGTGCCACTAGCTTAGCGAGAAACTATGGCTACACCTTC
once,TRBD1,TRBV7-6,TRBJ1-2,CASSLGVRDRGDGYTF,TGTGCCAGCAGCTTAGGGGTCCGGGACAGGGGAGATGGCTACACCTTC
NA,NA,TRBV2,TRBJ2-7,CASSDGGKDYF,TGTGCCAGCAGTGACGGCGGGAAGGATTACTTC
NA,TRBD1,TRBV10-1,TRBJ2-7,CASSARQGAREQYF,TGCGCCAGCAGTGCCCGACAGGGGGCCAGGGAGCAGTACTTC
NA,NA,TRBV6-1,TRBJ1-2,CASSDVRGSYGYTF,TGTGCCAGCAGTGACGTACGGGGTTCCTATGGCTACACCTTC
NA,NA,TRBV7-9,TRBJ1-1,CASSFSDRNTEAFF,TGTGCCAGCAGCTTCTCGGACAGGAACACTGAAGCTTTCTTT
NA,NA,TRBV11-3,TRBJ2-4,CASSSLEAKNIQYF,TGTGCCAGCAGCTCGCTGGAGGCCAAAAACATTCAGTACTTC
NA,NA,TRBV19,TRBJ1-5,CASSRQTLSNQPQHF,TGTGCCAGTAGCCGACAGACACTTAGCAATCAGCCCCAGCATTTT